What follows describes a single TCR beta chain. Its matching antigen is unknown. In the naive CD8 group, cells lacked CD45RO and were positively selected for CCR7, so terminally differentiated effector memory CD45RA+ cells were left out. CDR3 length: 14 amino acids. The germline V and J ends were trimmed by 4 bases and 4 bases, with 12 bases remaining between them. Germline V gene data show CDR1 as LNHDA and CDR2 as SQIVND (reference sequence). Study processing details: Junction-only sequences produced by ImmunoSEQ had no quality scores, so filtering differed. Generated by immunoSEQ multiplex PCR, the TCRdb table keeps only in-frame clones and is missing some. V, J and clone size derive from that table, while D and trimming were established from the DNA sequence. The repertoire includes some 1,900,000 clones, about 95% of them detected once, and 1.2% sits in the top ten. The sample comes from a study of shared clonotypes between healthy human individuals. Study at large: Ranging from 18 to 49 in age, donors were two women and a few men.

Study results and caveats: Exclusively blood specimens were collected; tissue repertoires likely differ. Rarefaction exposed incomplete sorted-subset sequencing despite large depth.

The chain couples TRBV19 to TRBJ2-3; possibly TRBD1 for D (6 bases). The source of this sequence is a man younger than 35 in good health. The sample comprised naive CD8+ T cells sorted from blood. CDR3 sequence: CASSRQDRADTQYF. CDR3 coding DNA: TGTGCCAGTAGTAGACAGGATCGCGCAGATACGCAGTATTTT.